The text below deals with one T cell receptor beta chain. The data are from a study of blood T cell repertoires in COVID-19. Study-level information: From the United States, Italy and Spain came samples of acute and convalescent COVID-19. PBMCs, B-cell-depleted T cells, or T cells provided the cDNA or gDNA that made up the material.

Authors' methods: Amplifying reference gene primers gave estimates of nucleated cell counts. Sequenced by immunoSEQ multiplex PCR; TCRdb stores in-frame clones only, minus some. V, J and clone size were drawn from that table, and D and trimming were deduced from the DNA. The table has about 160,000 clones, roughly 85% seen once. The J segment lost 0 bases and the V segment lost 4 bases, leaving 2 bases of the junction unmatched. Per the germline V gene, CDR1 is MNHNS and CDR2 is SASEGT. There are 16 residues in the CDR3. This clonotype originated in a man aged 35 to 55 with acute or convalescent COVID-19. The chain employs TRBV6-1 and TRBJ2-3; 12 bases map to TRBD2. The sequenced sample consisted of peripheral blood. CDR3 region: CASSGGLAGSTDTQYF. The CDR3 DNA sequence: TGTGCCAGCAGTGGAGGACTAGCGGGGAGCACAGATACGCAGTATTTT.